A single sample gave rise to the 12 T cell receptor beta chains below, sequenced in a study of T cells in Graves' hyperthyroidism and ophthalmopathy. TCR beta CDR3 region amplification was performed from RNA transcripts. Researchers ran a first-round RT-PCR on the TCR CDR3 using the HTBI primer set. In TCRdb, the multiplex PCR reads were re-called with MiXCR into one record per CDR3 protein. The profile shows around 700,000 distinct CDR3 sequences, 35% of them singletons. The sample was blood. The receptors stem from a woman aged 35 to 49 with Graves' hyperthyroidism.

This chain connects TRBV29-1 to TRBJ2-5; 8 bases are a match to TRBD2. The CDR3 consists of 16 residues. In germline, CDR1 is SQVTM, CDR2 ANQGSEA. Germline trimming cut 7 bases from V and 5 bases from J; bases unmatched to any gene: 18. CDR3 in DNA: TGCAGCGCCCTCGTTGGTGCGGGGGGAGGAATGGAGACCCAGTACTTC. It specifies CSALVGAGGGMETQYF.

The V and J genes are TRBV2 and TRBJ1-1; D uncertain. The ends were cut back, 6 bases at V and 2 bases at J, with 16 bases in the middle. Per germline, CDR1 SNHLY and CDR2 FYNNEI. The CDR3 contains 15 residues. CDR3 bases: TGTGCCAGCAGGGAAAGAAGCTCTGGAAACACTGAAGCTTTCTTT. This gives the protein CASRERSSGNTEAFF.

This clonotype was counted at least ten times. The CDR3 reads CASSGWVLGAKDFQETQYF. The CDR3 nucleotides read TGTGCCAGCAGTGGTTGGGTTCTGGGGGCCAAGGACTTCCAAGAGACCCAGTACTTC. The rearrangement joins TRBV25-1 to TRBJ2-5; D perhaps matches TRBD1 (6 bases). CDR1 MGHDK and CDR2 SYGVNS come from the germline V gene. The germline V and J ends were trimmed by 4 bases and 1 base, with 25 bases remaining between them. The CDR3 is made up of 19 amino acids.

This clonotype was counted ten times or more. The chain has TRBV19 and TRBJ1-5; D possibly corresponds to TRBD1 (5 bases). CDR1 is LNHDA, CDR2 SQIVND, per germline (reference sequence). CDR3 length: 14 amino acids. Trimming took off 3 bases at V and 6 bases at J, with 12 bases between the two ends. Here the CDR3 reads CASSIGNRFQPQHF. In DNA, the CDR3 is TGTGCCAGTAGTATCGGGAACAGGTTTCAGCCCCAGCATTTT.

J is TRBJ2-2 and V is TRBV7-9, with TRBD1 identical over 7 bases. The trim removed 6 bases at V and 0 bases at J, leaving 7 bases unmatched. The CDR3 covers 16 residues. CDR1 is SEHNR and CDR2 is FQNEAQ in the germline V gene (reference sequence). CDR3 protein: CASRRGQAANTGELFF. The CDR3, as DNA: TGTGCCAGCAGACGAGGACAGGCCGCGAACACCGGGGAGCTGTTTTTT.

This clonotype has a count of ten or more. The chain has TRBV10-3 and TRBJ1-6, with 7 bases that match TRBD1. Germline V gives CDR1 ENHRY, CDR2 SYGVKD. This CDR3 comprises 15 residues. V lost 6 bases, J lost 6 bases, and 8 bases stayed unmatched. As DNA, the CDR3 is TGTGCCATCAGAACGACAGGGACTGGTAATTCACCCCTCCACTTT. It codes for CAIRTTGTGNSPLHF.

Details on this clonotype: A read error may explain this, as a much larger clone is one base away. The V and J genes are TRBV7-9 and TRBJ1-3, with a possible D match to TRBD1 (5 bases). This CDR3 region has 15 residues. In germline, CDR1 is SEHNR, CDR2 FQNEAQ (reference sequence). V was trimmed by 3 bases and J by 3 bases, leaving 12 bases between them. The CDR3 region is CASSLSPGVGNTIYF. The CDR3 DNA reads as TGTGCCAGCAGCTTGTCCCCGGGGGTTGGAAACACCATATATTTT.

There are many counts of this clonotype. The chain's CDR3 is CASSHGGQLSGANVLTF. As DNA, the CDR3 is TGTGCCAGCAGCCATGGGGGACAACTCTCTGGGGCCAACGTCCTGACTTTC. J is TRBJ2-6 and V is TRBV14, with TRBD1 as a possible D gene (6 bases). CDR3 size: 17 residues. The germline gives CDR1 SGHDN, CDR2 FVKESK. V lost 3 bases to trimming and J lost 0 bases, with 12 bases between them.

This sequence joins TRBV29-1 and TRBJ2-3, with 8 nucleotides matching TRBD1. CDR1 and CDR2 from the germline V gene are SQVTM and ANQGSEA. The CDR3 consists of 14 residues. V gave up 7 bases and J gave up 4 bases; unmatched junction bases: 10. The CDR3 loop reads CSAPRTGRPDTQYF. The CDR3 bases are TGCAGCGCACCCAGGACAGGGAGGCCAGATACGCAGTATTTT.

The J gene is TRBJ1-1, the V gene TRBV7-8, with D perhaps TRBD1 (5 bases). V was trimmed by 1 base and J by 4 bases, leaving 10 bases between them. The germline CDR1 and CDR2 sequences are SGHVS and FQNEAQ. The CDR3 runs 14 residues. The CDR3 DNA reads TGTGCCAGCAGCTTAGAGTGGGGGGGCACTGAAGCTTTCTTT. This translates into CASSLEWGGTEAFF. Using reference TRBV7-8 and TRBJ1-1 for the parts outside the CDR3, the full variable domain is GAGVSQSPRYKVAKRGQDVALRCDPISGHVSLFWYQQALGQGPEFLTYFQNEAQLDKSGLPSDRFFAERPEGSVSTLKIQRTQQEDSAVYLCASSLEWGGTEAFFGQGTRLTVV.

The chain employs TRBV9 and TRBJ1-4; D is uncertain. Germline CDR1 and CDR2: SGDLS and YYNGEE. Trimming cost V 0 bases and J 3 bases, with 15 bases left between them. The CDR3 runs to 17 residues. DNA of the CDR3: TGTGCCAGCAGCGTAGTCGGAGGGAGTGCGTCTAATGAAAAACTGTTTTTT. It is translated as CASSVVGGSASNEKLFF. Full variable domain (missing parts from reference TRBV9 and TRBJ1-4): DSGVTQTPKHLITATGQRVTLRCSPRSGDLSVYWYQQSLDQGLQFLIQYYNGEERAKGNILERFSAQQFPDLHSELNLSSLELGDSALYFCASSVVGGSASNEKLFFGSGTQLSVL.

This clonotype has ten or more counts. V and J are TRBV9 and TRBJ1-5; D is undetermined. Germline V gene lookup returns CDR1 SGDLS and CDR2 YYNGEE. V was clipped by 2 bases and J by 3 bases, with 6 bases between them. This CDR3 has 13 amino acids. The CDR3 coding sequence is TGTGCCAGCAGCGTGGAACTCAATCAGCCCCAGCATTTT. Its translation is CASSVELNQPQHF.